Listed here are 18 T cell receptor beta chains from one sample, sequenced in a study of T cell changes during pregnancy in multiple sclerosis. The assay was immunoSEQ multiplex PCR, and TCRdb's table has in-frame clones only and misses some. The sample comprises 72,000 or so clones, 93% of which are singletons, and roughly 2.5% rests with the top ten. Material: peripheral blood, obtained in the second trimester of pregnancy. These receptors all stem from a female donor with multiple sclerosis, enrolled in a pregnancy study.

The chain uses TRBV7-2 and TRBJ1-1, with TRBD1 matching over 11 bases. The junction had 13 bases not matched to a gene; V was cut back by 4 bases and J by 3 bases. CDR1 SGHTA and CDR2 FQGNSA come from the germline V gene. The CDR3 consists of 18 residues. CDR3 DNA: TGTGCCAGCAGCTCGAGCGGACAGGGGGCCGGGTGGTACACTGAAGCTTTCTTT. It specifies CASSSSGQGAGWYTEAFF.

This sequence joins TRBV9 and TRBJ2-5; TRBD2 agrees at 7 bases. V shed 2 bases, J shed 2 bases, and the junction held 6 bases outside the gene matches. Germline CDR1 is SGDLS and CDR2 is YYNGEE. The CDR3 runs to 15 residues. The CDR3 sequence: CASSVGGLVQETQYF. The CDR3 nucleotides are TGTGCCAGCAGCGTTGGAGGACTAGTTCAAGAGACCCAGTACTTC.

The V call is TRBV30, the J call TRBJ1-2, with unresolved D. The V end was cut by 4 bases, the J end by 7 bases, with 13 bases between. CDR3 size: 12 residues. The germline V gene has CDR1 GTSNPN and CDR2 SVGIG (reference sequence). For the CDR3, the DNA is TGTGCCTGGACAAGATTAATGAGTGGCTACACCTTC. Encoded protein: CAWTRLMSGYTF.

The chain uses TRBV11-2 and TRBJ1-6; 10 bases are shared with TRBD1. The germline V gene encodes CDR1 SGHAT and CDR2 FQNNGV. This CDR3 is 16 amino acids long. The V gene end was trimmed by 4 bases and the J gene end by 3 bases; junction bases not matched to a gene: 3. The CDR3, as DNA: TGTGCCAGCAGCTGGGGACAGGGGTACTATAATTCACCCCTCCACTTT. Its protein is CASSWGQGYYNSPLHF. The variable domain in full, completed from reference TRBV11-2 and TRBJ1-6, reads EAGVAQSPRYKIIEKRQSVAFWCNPISGHATLYWYQQILGQGPKLLIQFQNNGVVDDSQLPKDRFSAERLKGVDSTLKIQPAKLEDSAVYLCASSWGQGYYNSPLHFGNGTRLTVT.

The chain carries TRBV13 and TRBJ2-1; 9 bases line up with TRBD1. Germline trimming cut 3 bases from V and 2 bases from J; bases unmatched to any gene: 2. Germline-derived CDR1 and CDR2 are PRHDT and FYEKMQ (reference sequence). This CDR3 comprises 15 residues. The CDR3 DNA reads TGTGCCAGCAGCTTCGGACAGGGGACCTACAATGAGCAGTTCTTC. Translated: CASSFGQGTYNEQFF.

The genes are TRBV27 and TRBJ2-7, with TRBD1 identical over 9 bases. CDR1 is MNHEY, CDR2 SMNVEV, per germline (reference sequence). The CDR3 contains 15 residues. V trimming: 0 bases; J trimming: 3 bases; junction bases outside the gene matches: 3. The DNA of the CDR3 is TGTGCCAGCAGTTTATCGAACAGGGGGCTCTACGAGCAGTACTTC. Protein product: CASSLSNRGLYEQYF.

The chain has TRBV5-6 and TRBJ1-3; 8 bases map to TRBD1. Trimming at V came to 0 bases and at J to 0 bases, leaving 5 bases not matched to a gene. The CDR3 is made up of 17 amino acids. Germline V gives CDR1 SGHDT, CDR2 YYEEEE. The CDR3 bases are TGTGCCAGCAGCTTGGGGGACAGGAGGCTCTCTGGAAACACCATATATTTT. This encodes CASSLGDRRLSGNTIYF.

This clone was picked up a small number of times. V gene TRBV6-1 combines with J gene TRBJ1-1; 7 bases are shared with TRBD1. CDR1 is MNHNS and CDR2 is SASEGT in the germline V gene. The V segment lost 6 bases and the J segment 0 bases; nucleotides outside the gene matches: 4. This CDR3 region has 14 residues. The CDR3 DNA is TGTGCCAGCAGCCCGGGACAGCTGAACACTGAAGCTTTCTTT. The encoded protein is CASSPGQLNTEAFF.

This sequence joins TRBV6-4 and TRBJ2-6; D may be TRBD1 (7 bases). CDR3 length: 17 residues. Germline V lookup: CDR1 MRHNA, CDR2 SNTAGT. V lost 2 bases, J lost 0 bases, and 11 bases lay in between. For the CDR3, the DNA is TGTGCCAGCAGTGACCAGGGGGGCTTCTCTGGGGCCAACGTCCTGACTTTC. Residues: CASSDQGGFSGANVLTF.

V usage is TRBV6-1 and J usage is TRBJ2-1, with 9 bases lining up with TRBD1. CDR3 length: 15 amino acids. Germline CDR1 is MNHNS and CDR2 is SASEGT. V lost 6 bases and J lost 5; bases outside the gene matches: 8. The CDR3, as DNA: TGTGCCAGCAGAGACCCGGGACAGGGCGACAATGAGCAGTTCTTC. Translating it yields CASRDPGQGDNEQFF.

This clone has only a few counts. The chain carries TRBV9 and TRBJ2-7; no definite D call. V lost 0 bases, J lost 0 bases, and 10 bases lay in between. CDR3 size: 15 residues. Per germline, CDR1 SGDLS and CDR2 YYNGEE. The CDR3 reads CASSVGGTSSYEQYF. In DNA form, the CDR3 reads TGTGCCAGCAGCGTAGGTGGTACAAGCTCCTACGAGCAGTACTTC. Based on the CDR3 plus reference TRBV9 and TRBJ2-7, the full variable domain is DSGVTQTPKHLITATGQRVTLRCSPRSGDLSVYWYQQSLDQGLQFLIQYYNGEERAKGNILERFSAQQFPDLHSELNLSSLELGDSALYFCASSVGGTSSYEQYFGPGTRLTVT.

This clone occurred once. V is TRBV29-1 and J is TRBJ2-7; TRBD1 matches 8 bases. The CDR3 is 13 residues long. Germline V gene sequence: CDR1 SQVTM, CDR2 ANQGSEA. V dropped 4 bases and J dropped 3; count of bases not matched to a gene: 5. The CDR3 is CSVGGQGGYEQYF. CDR3 in DNA: TGCAGCGTTGGAGGACAGGGTGGCTACGAGCAGTACTTC.

CDR3 region: CANGRTYSNQPQHF. The CDR3 nucleotides read TGTGCCAACGGAAGGACTTATAGCAATCAGCCCCAGCATTTT. The chain uses TRBV27 and TRBJ1-5; D remains ambiguous. The CDR3 spans 14 residues. CDR1 and CDR2 (germline): MNHEY, SMNVEV (reference sequence). V was clipped by 10 bases and J by 0 bases, with 13 bases between them.

V gene TRBV7-8 combines with J gene TRBJ1-6; D may be TRBD1 (6 bases). The length of the CDR3 is 19 residues. The germline V and J ends were trimmed by 0 bases and 1 base, with 16 bases remaining between them. Germline CDR1 and CDR2: SGHVS and FQNEAQ. The CDR3 DNA follows: TGTGCCAGCAGCTTAGCGCGGGGAGGGGGTAGTTCCTATAATTCACCCCTCCACTTT. This codes for CASSLARGGGSSYNSPLHF.

The chain has TRBV5-4 and TRBJ2-3; 12 bases line up with TRBD2. Germline CDR1 SGHNT, CDR2 YYREEE (reference sequence). The CDR3 has 16 amino acids. Germline trimming cut 4 bases from V and 8 bases from J; bases unmatched to any gene: 11. The CDR3 nucleotides read TGTGCCAGCAGCCCCCCACTAGCGGGGGGCCGCGTTACGCAGTATTTT. Translated, it gives CASSPPLAGGRVTQYF.

The genes are TRBV5-1 and TRBJ2-3; the match to TRBD2 covers 8 bases. Germline trimming cut 1 base from V and 0 bases from J; bases unmatched to any gene: 7. This CDR3 is 17 amino acids long. Germline CDR1 is SGHRS and CDR2 is YFSETQ. The DNA of the CDR3 is TGCGCCAGCAGCTTGACGGGCGGGGGGAAAAGCACAGATACGCAGTATTTT. It codes for CASSLTGGGKSTDTQYF.

V usage is TRBV10-3 and J usage is TRBJ1-2, with TRBD1 as a possible D gene (5 bases). The V gene lost 11 bases and the J gene lost 1 base, with 8 bases spanning the gap. Germline CDR1 reads ENHRY; CDR2 reads SYGVKD. The CDR3 totals 11 residues. CDR3 amino acids: CAVQVNYGYTF. Here the CDR3 DNA reads TGTGCCGTACAGGTTAACTATGGCTACACCTTC.

The J gene is TRBJ2-2, the V gene TRBV13; 7 nucleotides line up with TRBD1. In germline, CDR1 is PRHDT, CDR2 FYEKMQ (reference sequence). V lost 0 bases to trimming and J lost 1 base; unmatched junction nucleotides: 8. The CDR3 spans 18 residues. CDR3 protein: CASSLGDRPTLNTGELFF. The CDR3 DNA reads as TGTGCCAGCAGCTTAGGGGACAGGCCGACCCTGAACACCGGGGAGCTGTTTTTT.